The 15 T cell receptor beta chains below all came from one sample that was sequenced in a study of OX40 agonist ivuxolimab in advanced cancers. Here immunoSEQ multiplex PCR was the method, and the copy in TCRdb shows in-frame clones only, minus some. The sample lists over 20,000 clones; 85% to 90% were seen once. Material: CD4+ or CD8+ T cells sorted from blood, obtained in a trial of the OX40 agonist ivuxolimab. These receptors were obtained from an adult with an advanced solid tumor such as melanoma, head and neck, liver or kidney cancer.

This chain connects TRBV14 to TRBJ1-4; 7 bases are shared with TRBD1. The CDR3 sequence is 16 residues long. The junction had 10 bases not matched to a gene; V was cut back by 1 base and J by 8 bases. Germline CDR1 reads SGHDN; CDR2 reads FVKESK. CDR3 sequence reads: CASSQGGPGQNEKLFF. Written as DNA, the CDR3 is TGTGCCAGCAGCCAAGGGGGACCGGGACAGAACGAAAAACTGTTTTTT.

The J gene is TRBJ2-1, the V gene TRBV4-1; D ambiguous. This CDR3 region has 12 residues. Trimming took 0 bases from V and 10 from J, leaving 7 bases between them. CDR1 and CDR2 from the germline V gene are MGHRA and YSYEKL. CDR3 DNA sequence: TGCGCCAGCAGCCAAGATCTCGAGGAGCAGTTCTTC. The encoded protein is CASSQDLEEQFF.

The chain joins TRBV5-4 to TRBJ2-7; TRBD1 agrees at 7 bases. Trimming at V came to 0 bases and at J to 2 bases, leaving 2 bases not matched to a gene. Germline CDR1 is SGHNT and CDR2 is YYREEE (reference sequence). This CDR3 has 14 amino acids. CDR3 nucleotide sequence: TGTGCCAGCAGCTTGGGACAGGGAGCCTACGAGCAGTACTTC. It specifies CASSLGQGAYEQYF.

The chain carries TRBV29-1 and TRBJ2-2; 8 positions agree with TRBD2. The V segment lost 7 bases and the J segment 5 bases; nucleotides outside the gene matches: 12. The germline V gene has CDR1 SQVTM and CDR2 ANQGSEA. The CDR3 runs to 15 residues. CDR3 bases: TGCAGCGCCGAACGGGCGGGGGGTAGTACCGGGGAGCTGTTTTTT. Its protein product is CSAERAGGSTGELFF.

The CDR3 reads CATSRVAPPKGSWEQYF. The CDR3, as DNA: TGTGCCACCAGCAGAGTTGCCCCGCCGAAAGGGAGTTGGGAGCAGTACTTC. The chain carries TRBV15 and TRBJ2-7; TRBD2 is a possible D gene (5 bases). Per the germline V gene, CDR1 is LNHNV and CDR2 is YYDKDF (reference sequence). This CDR3 is 17 amino acids long. The V and J ends lost 1 base and 7 bases respectively, with 23 bases between them.

The chain uses TRBV27 and TRBJ1-5; TRBD1 agrees at 11 bases. The CDR3 has 16 residues. Germline CDR1 MNHEY, CDR2 SMNVEV (reference sequence). Losses at the gene ends were 6 bases for V and 1 base for J; bases not matched to a gene: 5. Here the CDR3 DNA reads TGTGCCAGCAGCTCCGGGACAGGGGGAAGCAATCAGCCCCAGCATTTT. It codes for CASSSGTGGSNQPQHF.

V and J are TRBV25-1 and TRBJ1-2; perhaps TRBD1 as D (6 bases). This CDR3 contains 13 residues. Germline lookup yields CDR1 MGHDK and CDR2 SYGVNS. V lost 4 bases, J lost 3 bases, and 9 bases lay in between. CDR3 region: CASSVGAHYGYTF. In DNA, the CDR3 is TGTGCCAGCAGTGTGGGGGCTCACTATGGCTACACCTTC.

With respect to this clone: This is likely a read error, given that the CDR3 carries no conserved phenylalanine or tryptophan at its end. This chain uses TRBV10-3 with TRBJ1-6; 8 bases agree with TRBD1. Germline CDR1 ENHRY, CDR2 SYGVKD. This CDR3 is built from 14 residues. The V and J ends lost 10 bases and 10 bases, in that order; junction bases with no gene match: 12. The CDR3 spells CATLQGAIGSPLHL. The CDR3 DNA reads TGTGCCACTCTTCAGGGGGCTATAGGATCACCCCTCCACCTT.

The chain employs TRBV4-1 and TRBJ2-4; D may be TRBD2 (6 bases). V lost 4 bases to trimming and J lost 6 bases, with 19 bases between them. CDR3 length: 16 amino acids. From germline, CDR1 is MGHRA and CDR2 YSYEKL. The DNA of the CDR3 is TGCGCCAGCAGCCCTTATGCGGGGACTGTCATAAACATTCAGTACTTC. Translating it yields CASSPYAGTVINIQYF.

This clone was counted a single time. J is TRBJ1-5 and V is TRBV7-9; TRBD1 matches at 7 bases. With V trimmed by 4 bases and J by 0 bases, 0 bases remained unmatched. Germline V lookup: CDR1 SEHNR, CDR2 FQNEAQ (reference sequence). There are 14 residues in the CDR3. For the CDR3, the DNA is TGTGCCAGCAGCTCAGGGGGTAGCAATCAGCCCCAGCATTTT. This gives the protein CASSSGGSNQPQHF. Complete variable domain (other parts from reference TRBV7-9 and TRBJ1-5): DTGVSQNPRHKITKRGQNVTFRCDPISEHNRLYWYRQTLGQGPEFLTYFQNEAQLEKSRLLSDRFSAERPKGSFSTLEIQRTEQGDSAMYLCASSSGGSNQPQHFGDGTRLSIL.

The chain is built from TRBV9 and TRBJ2-6, with D unresolved. V was shortened by 0 bases and J by 1 base, with 14 bases between the two germline ends. CDR1 is SGDLS, CDR2 YYNGEE, per germline. This CDR3 region has 18 residues. Here the CDR3 DNA reads TGTGCCAGCAGCGTAGCTACAAGGACCACTTCTGGGGCCAACGTCCTGACTTTC. This sequence encodes CASSVATRTTSGANVLTF.

This clone appeared a single time. V and J are TRBV6-1 and TRBJ2-1; 7 nucleotides line up with TRBD1. The CDR3 runs to 13 residues. Unmatched junction bases numbered 3, after V lost 4 bases and J lost 6 bases. Germline values: CDR1 MNHNS, CDR2 SASEGT. DNA of the CDR3: TGTGCCAGCAGTGTTGGGACAGTCAATGAGCAGTTCTTC. This codes for CASSVGTVNEQFF.

The rearrangement uses TRBV27 and TRBJ1-1; TRBD1 aligns across 8 bases. V gave up 2 bases and J gave up 12 bases; unmatched junction bases: 14. The CDR3 sequence is 15 residues long. Germline values: CDR1 MNHEY, CDR2 SMNVEV (reference sequence). The DNA of the CDR3 is TGTGCCAGCAGTTTAAATCTTTTCTCCAGGGGGCAAACTTTCTTT. This translates into CASSLNLFSRGQTFF.

The gene calls are TRBV19 and TRBJ2-3; TRBD2 matches at 11 bases. With 1 base clipped from V and 2 bases from J, the junction kept 14 bases outside the gene matches. The germline V gene encodes CDR1 LNHDA and CDR2 SQIVND (reference sequence). The CDR3 runs 20 residues. The CDR3 loop reads CASSIALVLAGVSNTDTQYF. CDR3 DNA sequence: TGTGCCAGTAGTATAGCTTTGGTACTAGCGGGGGTCAGCAACACAGATACGCAGTATTTT.

The CDR3 DNA is TGTGCCGCGGGGGGGTCTCCCTCTGGGGCCAACGTCCTGACTTTC. It is translated as CAAGGSPSGANVLTF. The chain employs TRBV6-6 and TRBJ2-6; 9 positions agree with TRBD2. CDR1 and CDR2 (germline): MNHNY, SVGAGI (reference sequence). V dropped 11 bases and J dropped 0; count of bases not matched to a gene: 5. CDR3 length: 15 residues.